The next 15 T cell receptor beta chains were all read from a single sample in a study of T cells in Graves' hyperthyroidism and ophthalmopathy. Amplification targeted TCR beta CDR3 regions from RNA transcripts. The HTBI primer set drove a first-round RT-PCR of the TCR CDR3. TCRdb itself ran the multiplex PCR reads through MiXCR, one entry per CDR3 protein. The sample shows about 840,000 distinct CDR3 sequences, roughly 40% of them seen only once. Material: blood. Receptor source: a man between 18 and 29 years old with Graves' hyperthyroidism.

This clonotype was observed many times. This chain uses TRBV7-2 with TRBJ2-2; no clear D gene. The CDR3 is 16 residues long. V lost 4 bases, J lost 0 bases, and 12 bases lay in between. Germline CDR1 is SGHTA and CDR2 is FQGNSA. The CDR3 nucleotides read TGTGCCAGCAGCTACCCAACGGCGGCGAACACCGGGGAGCTGTTTTTT. It is translated as CASSYPTAANTGELFF.

The chain links TRBV7-9 to TRBJ1-2; D unclear. This CDR3 comprises 13 residues. CDR1 is SEHNR, CDR2 FQNEAQ, per germline (reference sequence). Deletions cut 1 base from V and 3 bases from J, with 6 bases between. In DNA form, the CDR3 reads TGTGCCAGCAGCTTAGAGTCAGACTATGGCTACACCTTC. It codes for CASSLESDYGYTF. Together with reference TRBV7-9 and TRBJ1-2, the CDR3 gives the full variable domain: DTGVSQNPRHKITKRGQNVTFRCDPISEHNRLYWYRQTLGQGPEFLTYFQNEAQLEKSRLLSDRFSAERPKGSFSTLEIQRTEQGDSAMYLCASSLESDYGYTFGSGTRLTVV.

Comments on this clonotype: Germline is not matched at one junction end, which may reflect a read error. The chain links TRBV10-3 to TRBJ2-2; the D call may be TRBD1 or TRBD2 (6 bases each). Per the germline V gene, CDR1 is ENHRY and CDR2 is SYGVKD. The CDR3 consists of 16 residues. DNA of the CDR3: TGTGCCATCCGGAGGGACATAAACGCGAACACCGAGGAGCTGTTTTTT. Translating it yields CAIRRDINANTEELFF.

J is TRBJ2-5 and V is TRBV20-1; no clear D gene. The CDR3 is made up of 12 amino acids. V was clipped by 2 bases and J by 2 bases, with 6 bases between them. CDR1 is DFQATT, CDR2 SNEGSKA, per germline (reference sequence). CDR3: CSARRVQETQYF. CDR3 in DNA: TGCAGTGCTAGAAGGGTTCAAGAGACCCAGTACTTC.

This clonotype was found many times. V is TRBV29-1 and J is TRBJ2-2, with D unclear. With 6 bases removed from V and 1 base from J, the gap between germline ends came to 9 bases. The CDR3 runs to 13 residues. Germline V gene sequence: CDR1 SQVTM, CDR2 ANQGSEA. The CDR3: CSVEHLNTGELFF. CDR3 coding DNA: TGCAGCGTGGAACACCTGAACACCGGGGAGCTGTTTTTT.

This clonotype was observed many times. The chain joins TRBV29-1 to TRBJ1-1; no clear D gene. V gave up 6 bases and J gave up 2 bases, with 10 bases separating them. This CDR3 is built from 12 residues. The V gene's germline CDR1 is SQVTM and CDR2 ANQGSEA. The CDR3 region has the DNA TGCAGCGTCGTCAGTTACAACACTGAAGCTTTCTTT. It specifies CSVVSYNTEAFF.

This chain links TRBV7-8 with TRBJ1-5, with D possibly matching TRBD1 (5 bases). This CDR3 is built from 16 residues. V dropped 5 bases and J dropped 4 bases, with 18 bases sitting between them. The germline V gene has CDR1 SGHVS and CDR2 FQNEAQ. CDR3: CASSPPGQGENQPQHF. CDR3 nucleotide sequence: TGTGCCAGCAGCCCCCCCGGGCAGGGAGAGAATCAGCCCCAGCATTTT.

The chain combines TRBV2 with TRBJ1-1; no clear D gene. V was pared by 6 bases and J by 0 bases, with 8 bases between. CDR1 is SNHLY and CDR2 is FYNNEI in the germline V gene. The CDR3 runs to 13 residues. CDR3 bases: TGTGCCAGCAGGCGACTAATGAACACTGAAGCTTTCTTT. Amino acid sequence: CASRRLMNTEAFF.

This clonotype was recorded many times. CDR3 sequence reads: CATSRGDRAYQETQYF. CDR3 nucleotides: TGTGCCACCAGCAGAGGGGACAGGGCTTACCAAGAGACCCAGTACTTC. This chain uses TRBV15 with TRBJ2-5; 9 bases fit TRBD1. In germline, CDR1 is LNHNV, CDR2 YYDKDF (reference sequence). The CDR3 is made up of 16 amino acids. V shed 1 base and J 0 bases; nucleotides not matched to a gene: 3.

The CDR3 spells CASSLSLFQGGTEAFF. DNA of the CDR3: TGTGCCAGCAGTTTATCCCTGTTTCAGGGGGGAACTGAAGCTTTCTTT. The chain has TRBV12-3 or TRBV12-4 and TRBJ1-1; 7 nucleotides agree with TRBD1. V lost 2 bases and J lost 5; bases outside the gene matches: 11. The CDR3 length is 16 residues.

This clonotype showed up just a few times. The chain combines TRBV20-1 with TRBJ1-5, with TRBD1 as a possible D gene (5 bases). The CDR3 contains 15 residues. Germline V gives CDR1 DFQATT, CDR2 SNEGSKA (reference sequence). Trimming pared 5 bases from V and 0 bases from J, leaving 14 bases between. In nucleotides, the CDR3 is TGCAGTGCTGAGGGACCGAGCTATAGCAATCAGCCCCAGCATTTT. It codes for CSAEGPSYSNQPQHF.

V usage is TRBV12-3 or TRBV12-4 and J usage is TRBJ1-2; TRBD1 matches at 7 bases. The CDR3 runs 13 residues. The V gene end was trimmed by 5 bases and the J gene end by 6 bases; junction bases not matched to a gene: 6. DNA for the CDR3: TGTGCCAGCAGTCACACAGGGGACGATGGCTACACCTTC. Its protein is CASSHTGDDGYTF.

To note about this clonotype: Its ends do not fully match the called genes, so a read error is possible. Here the CDR3 DNA reads TGTGCCAACAGCTCTAGTAGCAATCAGCCCCAGCATTTT. Amino acid sequence: CANSSSSNQPQHF. This chain uses TRBV7-2 with TRBJ1-5; unclear D gene. The CDR3 runs 13 residues. The germline V gene has CDR1 SGHTA and CDR2 FQGNSA.

The V and J genes are TRBV29-1 and TRBJ1-1; TRBD1 agrees at 8 bases. The CDR3 has 12 amino acids. The ends lost 8 bases at V and 7 bases at J; junction bases unmatched: 9. Germline V gene lookup returns CDR1 SQVTM and CDR2 ANQGSEA. CDR3 in amino acids: CSPEDRAIEAFF. DNA for the CDR3: TGCAGCCCAGAGGACAGGGCTATTGAAGCTTTCTTT.

This clonotype was counted between two and nine times. The CDR3 loop is CASSQEGSGPDEQYF. DNA for the CDR3: TGCGCCAGCAGCCAAGAAGGATCCGGACCGGACGAGCAGTACTTC. The V gene is TRBV4-1, the J gene TRBJ2-7, with D unresolved. This CDR3 is 15 amino acids long. The V end lost 0 bases, the J end lost 5 bases, and 14 bases lay between the germline ends. Per the germline V gene, CDR1 is MGHRA and CDR2 is YSYEKL.